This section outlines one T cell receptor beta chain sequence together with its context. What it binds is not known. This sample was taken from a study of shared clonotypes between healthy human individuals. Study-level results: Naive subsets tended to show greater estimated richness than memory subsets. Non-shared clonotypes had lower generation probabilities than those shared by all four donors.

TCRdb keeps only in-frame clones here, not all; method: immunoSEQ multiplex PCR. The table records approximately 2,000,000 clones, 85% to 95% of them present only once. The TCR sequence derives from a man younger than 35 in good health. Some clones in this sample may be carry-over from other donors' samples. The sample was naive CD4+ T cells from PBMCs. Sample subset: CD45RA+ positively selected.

The CDR3 region is CASSLVGLRGSNQPQHF. The CDR3 DNA is TGTGCCAGCAGCTTAGTAGGCCTTAGGGGGAGCAATCAGCCCCAGCATTTT. The chain couples TRBV7-2 to TRBJ1-5, with TRBD1 as a possible D gene (6 bases). V lost 1 base and J lost 1, with 14 bases in between. The CDR3 sequence is 17 residues long. Germline CDR1 and CDR2: SGHTA and FQGNSA.